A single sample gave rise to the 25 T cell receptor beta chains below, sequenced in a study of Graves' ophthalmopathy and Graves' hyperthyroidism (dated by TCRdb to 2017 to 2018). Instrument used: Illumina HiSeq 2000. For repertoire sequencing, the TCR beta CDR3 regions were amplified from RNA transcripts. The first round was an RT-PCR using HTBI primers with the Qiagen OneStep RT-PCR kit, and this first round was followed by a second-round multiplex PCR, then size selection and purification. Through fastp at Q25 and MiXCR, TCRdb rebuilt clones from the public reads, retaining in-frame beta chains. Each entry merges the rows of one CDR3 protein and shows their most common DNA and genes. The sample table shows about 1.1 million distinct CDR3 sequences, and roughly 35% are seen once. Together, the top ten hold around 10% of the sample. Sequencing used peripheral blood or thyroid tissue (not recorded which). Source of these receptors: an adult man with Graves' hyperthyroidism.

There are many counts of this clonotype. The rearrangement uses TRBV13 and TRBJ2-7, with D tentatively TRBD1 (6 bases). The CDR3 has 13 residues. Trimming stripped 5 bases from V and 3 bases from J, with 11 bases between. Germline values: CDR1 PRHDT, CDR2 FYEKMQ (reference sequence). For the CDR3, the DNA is TGTGCCAGCAGCGAGGGACATCGCTACGAGCAGTACTTC. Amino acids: CASSEGHRYEQYF.

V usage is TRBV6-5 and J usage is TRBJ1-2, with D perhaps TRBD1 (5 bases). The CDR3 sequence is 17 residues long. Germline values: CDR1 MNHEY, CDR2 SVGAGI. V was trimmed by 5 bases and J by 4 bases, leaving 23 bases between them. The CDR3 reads CASSMTPSLGVGYGYTF. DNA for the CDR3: TGTGCCAGCAGTATGACACCCTCATTGGGGGTAGGCTATGGCTACACCTTC.

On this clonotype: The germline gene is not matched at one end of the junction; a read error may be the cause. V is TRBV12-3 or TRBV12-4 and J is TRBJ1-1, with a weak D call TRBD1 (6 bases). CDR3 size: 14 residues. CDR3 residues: CTSSPGHPFTEAFF. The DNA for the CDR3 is TGTACCAGCAGTCCGGGACATCCTTTCACTGAAGCTTTCTTT.

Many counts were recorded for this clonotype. The CDR3: CASVGTGYSREQYF. The CDR3 DNA reads as TGTGCCAGCGTAGGGACAGGGTATTCACGCGAGCAGTACTTC. The J gene is TRBJ2-7, the V gene TRBV5-6, with TRBD1 matching over 9 bases. Per germline, CDR1 SGHDT and CDR2 YYEEEE. CDR3 length: 14 amino acids. V shed 7 bases and J 6 bases; nucleotides not matched to a gene: 11.

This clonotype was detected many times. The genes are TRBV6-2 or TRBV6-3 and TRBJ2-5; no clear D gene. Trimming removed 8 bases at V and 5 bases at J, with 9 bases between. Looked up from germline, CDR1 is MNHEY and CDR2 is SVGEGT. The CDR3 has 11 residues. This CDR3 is CASDNAETQYF. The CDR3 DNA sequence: TGTGCCAGCGACAATGCGGAGACCCAGTACTTC.

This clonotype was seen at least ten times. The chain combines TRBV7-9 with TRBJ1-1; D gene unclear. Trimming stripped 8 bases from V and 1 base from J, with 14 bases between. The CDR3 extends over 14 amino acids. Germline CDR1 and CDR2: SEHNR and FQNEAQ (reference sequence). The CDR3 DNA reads TGTGCCAGCGATCTTTCCCGGGGGAACACTGAAGCTTTCTTT. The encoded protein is CASDLSRGNTEAFF.

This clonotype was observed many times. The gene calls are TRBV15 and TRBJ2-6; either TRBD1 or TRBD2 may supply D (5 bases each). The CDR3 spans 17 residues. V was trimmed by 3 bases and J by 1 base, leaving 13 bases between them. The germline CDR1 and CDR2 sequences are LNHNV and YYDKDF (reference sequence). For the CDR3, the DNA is TGTGCCACCAGCAGCAAACGGTGGGGGTCTGGGGCCAACGTCCTGACTTTC. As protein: CATSSKRWGSGANVLTF.

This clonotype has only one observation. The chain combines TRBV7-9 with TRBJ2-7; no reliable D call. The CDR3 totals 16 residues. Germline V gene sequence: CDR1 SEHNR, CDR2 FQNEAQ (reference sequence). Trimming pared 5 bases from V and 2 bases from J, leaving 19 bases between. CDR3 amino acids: CASSQEVAGTPYEQYF. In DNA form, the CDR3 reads TGTGCCAGCAGCCAAGAGGTTGCTGGCACCCCCTACGAGCAGTACTTC.

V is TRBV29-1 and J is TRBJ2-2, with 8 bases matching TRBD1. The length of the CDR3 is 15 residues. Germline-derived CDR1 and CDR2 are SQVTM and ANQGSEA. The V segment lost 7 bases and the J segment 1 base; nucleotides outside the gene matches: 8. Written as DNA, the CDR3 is TGCAGCGCTGGGACAGGCGTCATGAACACCGGGGAGCTGTTTTTT. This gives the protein CSAGTGVMNTGELFF.

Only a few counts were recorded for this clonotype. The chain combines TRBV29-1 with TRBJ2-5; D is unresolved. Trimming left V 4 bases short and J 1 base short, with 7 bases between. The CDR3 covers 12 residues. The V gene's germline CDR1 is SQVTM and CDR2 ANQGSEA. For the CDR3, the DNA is TGCAGCGTTGTGTGGGGCCAAGAGACCCAGTACTTC. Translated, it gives CSVVWGQETQYF.

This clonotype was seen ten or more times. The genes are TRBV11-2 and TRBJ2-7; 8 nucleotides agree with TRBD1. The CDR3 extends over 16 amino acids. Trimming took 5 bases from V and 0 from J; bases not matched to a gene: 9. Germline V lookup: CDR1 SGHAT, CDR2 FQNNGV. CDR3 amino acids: CASSEYPGQGSYEQYF. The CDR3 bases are TGTGCCAGCAGCGAATACCCAGGACAGGGCTCCTACGAGCAGTACTTC.

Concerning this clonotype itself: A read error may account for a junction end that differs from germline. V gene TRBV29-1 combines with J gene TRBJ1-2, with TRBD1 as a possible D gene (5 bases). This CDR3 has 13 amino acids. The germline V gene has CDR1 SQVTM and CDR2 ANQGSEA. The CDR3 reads CAWDGTRVHGYTF. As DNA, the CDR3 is TGTGCCTGGGATGGGACCAGGGTTCATGGCTACACCTTC.

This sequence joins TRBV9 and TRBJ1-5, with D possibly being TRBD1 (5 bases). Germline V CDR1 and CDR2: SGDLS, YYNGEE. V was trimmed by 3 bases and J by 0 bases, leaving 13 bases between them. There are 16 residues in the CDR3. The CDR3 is CASSAVGQGSNQPQHF. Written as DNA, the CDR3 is TGTGCCAGCAGCGCCGTTGGGCAGGGTAGCAATCAGCCCCAGCATTTT.

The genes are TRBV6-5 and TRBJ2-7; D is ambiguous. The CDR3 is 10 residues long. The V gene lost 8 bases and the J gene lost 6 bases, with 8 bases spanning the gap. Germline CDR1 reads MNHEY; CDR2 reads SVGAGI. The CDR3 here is CASGNGEQYF. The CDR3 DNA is TGTGCCAGCGGAAACGGCGAGCAGTACTTC.

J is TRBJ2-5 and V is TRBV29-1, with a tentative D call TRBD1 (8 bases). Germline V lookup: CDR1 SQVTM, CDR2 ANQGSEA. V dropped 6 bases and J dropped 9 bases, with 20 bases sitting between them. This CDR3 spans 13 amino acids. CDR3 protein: CSVVTGEGQPQYF. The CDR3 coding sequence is TGCAGCGTGGTGACAGGGGAGGGGCAGCCCCAGTACTTC.

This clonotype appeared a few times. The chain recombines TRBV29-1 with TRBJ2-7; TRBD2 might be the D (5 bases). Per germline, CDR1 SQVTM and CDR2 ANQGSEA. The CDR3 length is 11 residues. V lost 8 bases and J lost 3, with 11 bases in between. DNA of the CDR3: TGCAGCAGTCTACGGGACTACGAGCAGTACTTC. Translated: CSSLRDYEQYF.

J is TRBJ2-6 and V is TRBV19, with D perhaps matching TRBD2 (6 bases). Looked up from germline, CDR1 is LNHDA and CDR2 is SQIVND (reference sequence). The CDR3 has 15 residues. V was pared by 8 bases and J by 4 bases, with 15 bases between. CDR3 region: CASQFREAGANVLTF. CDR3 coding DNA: TGTGCCAGTCAATTCAGGGAGGCCGGGGCCAACGTCCTGACTTTC.

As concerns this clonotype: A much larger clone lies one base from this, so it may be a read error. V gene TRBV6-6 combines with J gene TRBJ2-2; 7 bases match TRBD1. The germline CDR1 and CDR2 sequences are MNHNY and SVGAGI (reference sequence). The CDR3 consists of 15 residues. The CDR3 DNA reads TGTGCCAGCGGTTACTCGCCTACAGGGGCCGGGGAGCTGTTTTTT. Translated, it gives CASGYSPTGAGELFF.

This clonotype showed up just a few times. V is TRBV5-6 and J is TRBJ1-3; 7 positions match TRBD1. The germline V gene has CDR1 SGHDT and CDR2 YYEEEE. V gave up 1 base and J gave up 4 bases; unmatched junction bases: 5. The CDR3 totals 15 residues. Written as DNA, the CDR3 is TGTGCCAGCAGCTTGTCGGACAGGCAAGGAAACACCATATATTTT. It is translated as CASSLSDRQGNTIYF.

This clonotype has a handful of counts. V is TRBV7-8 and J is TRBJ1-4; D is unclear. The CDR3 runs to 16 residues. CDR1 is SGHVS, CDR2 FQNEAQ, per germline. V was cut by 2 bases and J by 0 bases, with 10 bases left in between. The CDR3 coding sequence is TGTGCCAGCAGCTTACAGGCAGTTGCAACTAATGAAAAACTGTTTTTT. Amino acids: CASSLQAVATNEKLFF. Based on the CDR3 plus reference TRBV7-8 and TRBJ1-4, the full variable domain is GAGVSQSPRYKVAKRGQDVALRCDPISGHVSLFWYQQALGQGPEFLTYFQNEAQLDKSGLPSDRFFAERPEGSVSTLKIQRTQQEDSAVYLCASSLQAVATNEKLFFGSGTQLSVL.

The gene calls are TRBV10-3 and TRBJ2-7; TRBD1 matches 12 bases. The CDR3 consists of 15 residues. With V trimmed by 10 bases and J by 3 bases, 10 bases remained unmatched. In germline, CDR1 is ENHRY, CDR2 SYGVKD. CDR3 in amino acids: CASNPGQGAYYEQYF. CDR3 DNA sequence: TGTGCCAGCAACCCGGGACAGGGGGCTTACTACGAGCAGTACTTC.

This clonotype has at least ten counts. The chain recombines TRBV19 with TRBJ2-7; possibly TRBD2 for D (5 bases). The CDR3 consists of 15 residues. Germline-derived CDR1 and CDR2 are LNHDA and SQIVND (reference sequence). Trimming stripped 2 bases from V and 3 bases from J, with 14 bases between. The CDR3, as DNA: TGTGCCAGTAGTATAAGAGCGGAATTAGACTACGAGCAGTACTTC. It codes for CASSIRAELDYEQYF. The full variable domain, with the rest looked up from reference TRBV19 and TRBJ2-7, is DGGITQSPKYLFRKEGQNVTLSCEQNLNHDAMYWYRQDPGQGLRLIYYSQIVNDFQKGDIAEGYSVSREKKESFPLTVTSAQKNPTAFYLCASSIRAELDYEQYFGPGTRLTVT.

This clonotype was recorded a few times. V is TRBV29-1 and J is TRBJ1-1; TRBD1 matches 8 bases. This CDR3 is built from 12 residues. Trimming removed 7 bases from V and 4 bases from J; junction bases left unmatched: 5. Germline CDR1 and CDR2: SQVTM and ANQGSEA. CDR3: CSAFTGGTEAFF. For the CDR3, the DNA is TGCAGCGCCTTTACAGGGGGCACTGAAGCTTTCTTT.

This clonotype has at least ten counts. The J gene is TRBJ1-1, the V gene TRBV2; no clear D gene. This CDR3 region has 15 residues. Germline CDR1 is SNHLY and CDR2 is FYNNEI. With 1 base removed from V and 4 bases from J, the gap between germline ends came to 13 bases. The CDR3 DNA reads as TGTGCCAGCAGTGAAGGGCATGGATTGGGCACTGAAGCTTTCTTT. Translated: CASSEGHGLGTEAFF.

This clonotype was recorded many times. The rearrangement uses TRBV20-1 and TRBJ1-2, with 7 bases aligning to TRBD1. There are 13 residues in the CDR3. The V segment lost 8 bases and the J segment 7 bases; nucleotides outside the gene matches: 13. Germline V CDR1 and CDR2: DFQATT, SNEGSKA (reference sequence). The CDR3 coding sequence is TGCAGTAATCCACAGGGCGCAGGGGGTGGCTACACCTTC. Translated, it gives CSNPQGAGGGYTF.